This T cell receptor beta chain was recorded in a study of T cells in Graves' hyperthyroidism and ophthalmopathy. Study context: The authors collected peripheral blood at initial diagnosis, before any treatment.

Patients counted as stable if ophthalmopathy did not develop within 18 months. Patients aged 18 to 65 had newly diagnosed hyperthyroidism lasting under 2 months. This clonotype has just a few counts. TCR beta CDR3 regions were amplified from RNA transcripts. Using the HTBI primer set, a first-round RT-PCR was run on the TCR CDR3. Using its own MiXCR run on the multiplex PCR reads, TCRdb lists one record per CDR3 protein. The table includes around 190,000 distinct CDR3 sequences, around a sixth detected once. The V end was cut by 3 bases, the J end by 5 bases, with 13 bases between. Germline V gene lookup returns CDR1 LNHDA and CDR2 SQIVND (reference sequence). This CDR3 has 14 residues.

Material for sequencing was blood. The rearrangement joins TRBV19 to TRBJ1-1; D uncertain. The TCR originated in a woman aged 45-65 years with Graves' hyperthyroidism. The CDR3 spells CASSIAAGTTEAFF. The CDR3 coding sequence is TGTGCCAGTAGTATTGCAGCAGGTACGACTGAAGCTTTCTTT.